Listed here is a single T cell receptor beta chain. As yet, its antigen is unknown. This entry is derived from a study of T cell responses to AZD1222 COVID-19 vaccine. Study information: Combined were second doses at about 4 or about 12 weeks. Study findings and constraints: Every sample of the repertoires postdated the peak T cell response.

The method was immunoSEQ multiplex PCR; TCRdb's version includes in-frame clones alone and lacks a portion of them. The data hold roughly 160,000 clones, with over 75% observed a single time. Germline-derived CDR1 and CDR2 are SGHTA and FQGNSA. V lost 5 bases, J lost 5 bases, and 6 bases stayed unmatched. The CDR3 covers 14 residues. The receptor was isolated from an adult in good health. The specimen comprised peripheral blood, sampled on day 0 of AZD1222 vaccination. The V and J genes are TRBV7-2 and TRBJ2-3; TRBD1 matches at 8 bases. The CDR3 nucleotides are TGTGCCAGCAGCCGGACAGGGAGCGAAGATACGCAGTATTTT. Its protein is CASSRTGSEDTQYF.